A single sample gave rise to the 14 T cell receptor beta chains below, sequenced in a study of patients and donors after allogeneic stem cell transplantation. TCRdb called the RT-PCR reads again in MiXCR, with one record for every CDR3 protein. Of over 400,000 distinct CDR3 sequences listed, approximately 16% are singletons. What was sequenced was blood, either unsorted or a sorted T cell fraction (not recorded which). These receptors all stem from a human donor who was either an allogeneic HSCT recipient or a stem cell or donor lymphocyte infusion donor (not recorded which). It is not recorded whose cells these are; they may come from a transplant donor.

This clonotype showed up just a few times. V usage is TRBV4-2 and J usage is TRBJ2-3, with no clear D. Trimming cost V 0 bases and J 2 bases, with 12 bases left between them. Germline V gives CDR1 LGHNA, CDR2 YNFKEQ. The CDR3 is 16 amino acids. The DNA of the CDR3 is TGTGCCAGCAGCCAAGAGGCCAGAAGGAACACAGATACGCAGTATTTT. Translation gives CASSQEARRNTDTQYF.

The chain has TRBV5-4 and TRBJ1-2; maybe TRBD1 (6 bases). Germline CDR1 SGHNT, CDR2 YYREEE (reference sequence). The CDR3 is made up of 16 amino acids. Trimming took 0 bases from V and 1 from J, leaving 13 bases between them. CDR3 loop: CASSLARGLGNYGYTF. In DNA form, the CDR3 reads TGTGCCAGCAGCTTGGCCAGGGGACTGGGTAACTATGGCTACACCTTC.

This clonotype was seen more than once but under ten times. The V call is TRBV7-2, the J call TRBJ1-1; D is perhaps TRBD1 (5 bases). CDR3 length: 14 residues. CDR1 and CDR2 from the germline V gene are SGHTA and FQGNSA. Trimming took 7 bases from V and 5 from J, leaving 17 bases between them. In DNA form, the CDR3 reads TGTGCCAGCACCATCCGAAGGGGAGGGACTGAAGCTTTCTTT. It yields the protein CASTIRRGGTEAFF.

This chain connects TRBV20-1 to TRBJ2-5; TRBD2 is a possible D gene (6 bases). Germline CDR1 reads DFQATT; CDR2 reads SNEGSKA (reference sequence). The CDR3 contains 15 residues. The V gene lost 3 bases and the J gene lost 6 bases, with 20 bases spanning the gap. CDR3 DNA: TGCAGTGCTAGGAAGCGGGCCGGGCTTAGAAAGACCCAGTACTTC. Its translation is CSARKRAGLRKTQYF.

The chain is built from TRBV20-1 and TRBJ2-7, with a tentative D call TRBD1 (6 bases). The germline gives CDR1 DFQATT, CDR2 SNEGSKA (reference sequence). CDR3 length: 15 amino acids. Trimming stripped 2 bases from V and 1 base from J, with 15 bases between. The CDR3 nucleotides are TGCAGTGCTAGACCGACCGAAAGGGGGTCCTACGAGCAGTACTTC. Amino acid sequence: CSARPTERGSYEQYF.

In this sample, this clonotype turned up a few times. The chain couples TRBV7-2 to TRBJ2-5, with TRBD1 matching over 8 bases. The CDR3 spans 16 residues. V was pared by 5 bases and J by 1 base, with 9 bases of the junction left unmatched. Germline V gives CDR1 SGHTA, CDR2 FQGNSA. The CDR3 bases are TGTGCCAGCAGCACGACAGGGGACCCCTTCCAAGAGACCCAGTACTTC. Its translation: CASSTTGDPFQETQYF.

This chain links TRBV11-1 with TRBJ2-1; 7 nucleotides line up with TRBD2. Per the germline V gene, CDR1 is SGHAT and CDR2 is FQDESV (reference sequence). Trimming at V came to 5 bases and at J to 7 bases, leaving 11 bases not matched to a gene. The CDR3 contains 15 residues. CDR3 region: CASSPRGGSENEQFF. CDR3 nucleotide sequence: TGTGCCAGCAGCCCACGGGGCGGGAGTGAGAATGAGCAGTTCTTC.

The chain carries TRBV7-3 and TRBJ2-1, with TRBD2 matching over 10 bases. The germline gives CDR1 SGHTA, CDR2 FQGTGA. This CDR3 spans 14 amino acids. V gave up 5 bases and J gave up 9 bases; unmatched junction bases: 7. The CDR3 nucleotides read TGTGCCAGCAGCCCCTTAGCGGGGGGTGGTGAGCAGTTCTTC. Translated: CASSPLAGGGEQFF.

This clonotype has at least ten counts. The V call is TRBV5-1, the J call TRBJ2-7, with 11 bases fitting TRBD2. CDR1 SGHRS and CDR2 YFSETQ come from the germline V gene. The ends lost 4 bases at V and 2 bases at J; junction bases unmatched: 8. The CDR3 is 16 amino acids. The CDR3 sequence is CASSGLAGNVPYEQYF. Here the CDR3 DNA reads TGCGCCAGCAGCGGACTAGCGGGTAATGTCCCCTACGAGCAGTACTTC.

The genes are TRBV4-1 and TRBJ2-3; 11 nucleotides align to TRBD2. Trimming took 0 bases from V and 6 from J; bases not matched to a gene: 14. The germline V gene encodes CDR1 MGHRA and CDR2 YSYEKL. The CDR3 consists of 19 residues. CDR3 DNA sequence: TGCGCCAGCAGCCAAGATTTTAGCGGGAGGGCGAGTTCCCCCGATACGCAGTATTTT. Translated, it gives CASSQDFSGRASSPDTQYF.

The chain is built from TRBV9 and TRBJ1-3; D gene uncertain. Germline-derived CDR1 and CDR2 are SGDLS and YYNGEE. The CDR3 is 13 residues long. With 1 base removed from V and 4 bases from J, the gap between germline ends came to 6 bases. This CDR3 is CASSVRVGNTIYF. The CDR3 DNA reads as TGTGCCAGCAGCGTAAGGGTAGGAAACACCATATATTTT.

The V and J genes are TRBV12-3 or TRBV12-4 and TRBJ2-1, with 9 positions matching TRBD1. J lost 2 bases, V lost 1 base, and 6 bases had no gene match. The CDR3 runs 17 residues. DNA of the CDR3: TGTGCCAGCAGTTTAGTTGTTCGGACAGGGGCCTACAATGAGCAGTTCTTC. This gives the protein CASSLVVRTGAYNEQFF.

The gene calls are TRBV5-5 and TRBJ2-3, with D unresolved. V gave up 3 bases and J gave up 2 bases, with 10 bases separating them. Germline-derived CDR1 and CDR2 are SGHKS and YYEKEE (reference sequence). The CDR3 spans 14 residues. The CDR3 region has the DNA TGTGCCAGCAGCTACGAGAGGAACACAGATACGCAGTATTTT. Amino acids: CASSYERNTDTQYF.

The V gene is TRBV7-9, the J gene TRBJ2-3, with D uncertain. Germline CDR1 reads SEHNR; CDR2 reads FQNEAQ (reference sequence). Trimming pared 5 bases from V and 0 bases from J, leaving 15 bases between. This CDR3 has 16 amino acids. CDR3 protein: CASSPFPTASTDTQYF. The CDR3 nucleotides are TGTGCCAGCAGCCCCTTCCCGACGGCTAGCACAGATACGCAGTATTTT. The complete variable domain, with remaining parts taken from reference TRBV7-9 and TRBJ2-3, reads DTGVSQNPRHKITKRGQNVTFRCDPISEHNRLYWYRQTLGQGPEFLTYFQNEAQLEKSRLLSDRFSAERPKGSFSTLEIQRTEQGDSAMYLCASSPFPTASTDTQYFGPGTRLTVL.